Below are 20 T cell receptor beta chains sequenced from a single sample in a study. MiXCR was run by TCRdb on the reads, yielding one entry per CDR3 protein. The repertoire holds about 4,500 distinct CDR3 sequences, with 9.5% as singletons. What was sequenced was CD4+ T cells from peripheral blood. The receptors come from a human donor with rheumatoid arthritis.

This clonotype is termed medium-sized. V usage is TRBV25-1 and J usage is TRBJ2-7; TRBD2 aligns across 7 bases. The CDR3 is 15 amino acids. The V gene's germline CDR1 is MGHDK and CDR2 SYGVNS. J was trimmed by 4 bases and V by 2 bases; bases with no gene match: 8. CDR3 protein: CASSERGGRGYEQYF. CDR3 sequence (DNA): TGTGCCAGCAGTGAACGGGGCGGGAGAGGGTACGAGCAGTACTTC.

Sample share makes this clonotype medium-sized (0.01 to 0.1%). The genes are TRBV12-3 or TRBV12-4 and TRBJ2-7; 8 positions agree with TRBD1. This CDR3 contains 15 residues. Trimming cost V 5 bases and J 7 bases; bases outside gene matches: 13. This chain's CDR3 is CASSRRGQGSGEQYF. As DNA, the CDR3 is TGTGCCAGCAGTAGAAGAGGACAGGGATCGGGGGAGCAGTACTTC.

This clonotype rates as medium-sized. J is TRBJ2-1 and V is TRBV20-1; D is possibly TRBD2 (5 bases). Trimming took 0 bases from V and 0 from J, leaving 18 bases between them. Germline assignment: CDR1 DFQATT and CDR2 SNEGSKA (reference sequence). The CDR3 has 18 amino acids. The CDR3 DNA follows: TGCAGTGCTAGAGAGGGTGCCGGCGGGCCTCTCTCCTACAATGAGCAGTTCTTC. Protein sequence: CSAREGAGGPLSYNEQFF.

This clonotype came up many times. The chain recombines TRBV11-2 with TRBJ2-3, with 7 bases lining up with TRBD1. Trimming took 4 bases from V and 8 from J; bases not matched to a gene: 6. The CDR3 has 13 amino acids. CDR1 and CDR2 (germline): SGHAT, FQNNGV. This chain's CDR3 is CASSYTTGRTQYF. The CDR3 DNA follows: TGTGCCAGCAGCTACACGACAGGGCGTACGCAGTATTTT.

This clonotype rates as medium-sized. The genes are TRBV6-2 or TRBV6-3 and TRBJ2-1; TRBD1 is a possible D gene (7 bases). V lost 6 bases and J lost 14, with 26 bases in between. This CDR3 is 15 amino acids long. Germline V CDR1 and CDR2: MNHEY, SVGEGT. The CDR3 here is CASRQGGTTGLREFF. The CDR3 DNA sequence: TGTGCCAGCAGGCAGGGGGGTACGACTGGACTAAGGGAGTTCTTC.

This clonotype has ten or more counts. The CDR3 region has the DNA TGTGCCAGCAGTTCTGGAGACACAGATACGCAGTATTTT. The encoded protein is CASSSGDTDTQYF. The chain links TRBV28 to TRBJ2-3, with D uncertain. CDR1 is MDHEN, CDR2 SYDVKM, per germline. V shed 4 bases and J shed 2 bases, with 7 bases lying between them. CDR3 length equals 13 residues.

This clonotype has a count of ten or more. The V gene is TRBV5-4, the J gene TRBJ1-2; D unclear. V gave up 1 base and J gave up 6 bases, with 13 bases separating them. Germline CDR1 SGHNT, CDR2 YYREEE (reference sequence). This CDR3 has 14 residues. The chain's CDR3 is CASSLSSGLDGYTF. The CDR3 region has the DNA TGTGCCAGCAGCTTGTCCTCGGGTCTCGATGGCTACACCTTC.

About this clonotype itself: This may come from a read error, since a much larger clone is one base off. Here the CDR3 DNA reads TGTGCCAGCAGTTGGACAGGGGGGAGTCAGCACCAGCATTTT. It codes for CASSWTGGSQHQHF. The rearrangement uses TRBV12-3 or TRBV12-4 and TRBJ1-5, with TRBD1 identical over 10 bases. This CDR3 spans 14 amino acids.

This clonotype is labeled as medium-sized (0.01 to 0.1%). V is TRBV7-2 and J is TRBJ2-1; 11 bases align to TRBD2. The length of the CDR3 is 17 residues. CDR1 is SGHTA and CDR2 is FQGNSA in the germline V gene. The V and J ends lost 5 bases and 10 bases, in that order; junction bases with no gene match: 16. As DNA, the CDR3 is TGTGCCAGCAGCCAGGCGTCCTTAGCGGGGGGGAGAGCGGAGCAGTTCTTC. As protein: CASSQASLAGGRAEQFF.

This clonotype was counted ten times or more. The chain is built from TRBV7-2 and TRBJ1-6, with 7 bases aligning to TRBD1. This CDR3 comprises 13 residues. V shed 2 bases, J shed 14 bases, and the junction held 6 bases outside the gene matches. Germline loops: CDR1 SGHTA, CDR2 FQGNSA. The CDR3 is CASSLYRGRTLHF. Here the CDR3 DNA reads TGTGCCAGCAGCTTATACAGGGGTAGAACCCTCCACTTT.

Points on this clonotype: A much larger clone lies one base from this, so it may be a read error. The rearrangement uses TRBV5-1 and TRBJ2-1; the match to TRBD2 covers 10 bases. Germline lookup yields CDR1 SGHRS and CDR2 YFSETQ. The CDR3 extends over 16 amino acids. The CDR3, as DNA: TGCACCAGCAGCTTGGCCGGGCTAGCGGGAGTCGATGAGCAGTTCTTC. Protein product: CTSSLAGLAGVDEQFF.

The rearrangement links TRBV20-1 to TRBJ2-1; 11 bases are a match to TRBD2. Germline-derived CDR1 and CDR2 are DFQATT and SNEGSKA (reference sequence). V trimming: 4 bases; J trimming: 6 bases; junction bases outside the gene matches: 8. The CDR3 is 15 amino acids. The CDR3 DNA follows: TGCAGTGCTACCCGGACTAGCGGGCAATCCAATGAGCAGTTCTTC. Its translation: CSATRTSGQSNEQFF.

This clonotype rates as medium-sized. The chain has TRBV5-1 and TRBJ1-1; the match to TRBD1 covers 8 bases. CDR1 is SGHRS and CDR2 is YFSETQ in the germline V gene. This CDR3 comprises 15 residues. Trimming took 0 bases from V and 1 from J; bases not matched to a gene: 2. This chain's CDR3 is CASSLGGTGNTEAFF. In DNA, the CDR3 is TGCGCCAGCAGCTTGGGGGGGACAGGGAACACTGAAGCTTTCTTT.

This clonotype was observed a single time. A much larger clone is a single base away; this may be a read error. This chain links TRBV4-1 with TRBJ2-1, with D tentatively TRBD1 (6 bases). CDR1 and CDR2 from the germline V gene are MGHRA and YSYEKL. The CDR3 covers 17 residues. V was clipped by 7 bases and J by 0 bases, with 19 bases between them. The CDR3 sequence is CASNRTQTGGSYNEQFF. In nucleotides, the CDR3 is TGCGCCAGCAACCGGACCCAGACAGGCGGCTCCTACAATGAGCAGTTCTTC.

A few counts support this clonotype. This chain connects TRBV11-2 to TRBJ2-1; the D is unclear. V lost 0 bases and J 9 bases, leaving 12 bases between the germline ends. CDR3 size: 14 residues. Germline loops: CDR1 SGHAT, CDR2 FQNNGV. In DNA, the CDR3 is TGTGCCAGCAGCTTAGATGTTGCCGGAACTGAGCAGTTCTTC. The encoded protein is CASSLDVAGTEQFF.

The chain carries TRBV12-3 or TRBV12-4 and TRBJ1-2; D remains unclear. The V gene lost 5 bases and the J gene lost 0 bases, with 13 bases spanning the gap. This CDR3 spans 15 amino acids. CDR3 coding DNA: TGTGCCAGCAGTCTATGGGGAACTTCTAACTATGGCTACACCTTC. Encoded protein: CASSLWGTSNYGYTF.

The genes are TRBV15 and TRBJ2-1; maybe TRBD1 (5 bases). Deletions cut 0 bases from V and 6 bases from J, with 12 bases between. This CDR3 is built from 15 residues. Per germline, CDR1 LNHNV and CDR2 YYDKDF (reference sequence). In nucleotides, the CDR3 is TGTGCCACCAGCAGAGATGCGGTTCAGGGCAATGAGCAGTTCTTC. Its protein is CATSRDAVQGNEQFF.

This clonotype counts as medium-sized (0.01 to 0.1%). The chain is built from TRBV11-2 and TRBJ1-1; no firm D call. V was clipped by 8 bases and J by 1 base, with 11 bases between them. The germline CDR1 and CDR2 sequences are SGHAT and FQNNGV. The CDR3 is made up of 13 amino acids. The CDR3 DNA reads as TGTGCCAGCGGCCCGGTGGGGAACACTGAAGCTTTCTTT. Its protein product is CASGPVGNTEAFF.

This clonotype showed up many times. V is TRBV20-1 and J is TRBJ2-1; D ambiguous. V was cut by 3 bases and J by 5 bases, with 17 bases left in between. The CDR3 runs to 15 residues. The V gene's germline CDR1 is DFQATT and CDR2 SNEGSKA (reference sequence). The CDR3 DNA sequence: TGCAGTGCTAGGCCCGCGGCCCTAATTAACAATGAGCAGTTCTTC. It yields the protein CSARPAALINNEQFF.

This clonotype counts as medium-sized. The chain carries TRBV28 and TRBJ2-7; TRBD2 aligns across 14 bases. The CDR3 consists of 21 residues. Per the germline V gene, CDR1 is MDHEN and CDR2 is SYDVKM. Losses at the gene ends were 5 bases for V and 0 bases for J; bases not matched to a gene: 18. CDR3 bases: TGTGCCAGCAGTCTTACTCCCTCCTTCATGACTAGCGGGAGGGGCTCCTACGAGCAGTACTTC. Translation: CASSLTPSFMTSGRGSYEQYF.